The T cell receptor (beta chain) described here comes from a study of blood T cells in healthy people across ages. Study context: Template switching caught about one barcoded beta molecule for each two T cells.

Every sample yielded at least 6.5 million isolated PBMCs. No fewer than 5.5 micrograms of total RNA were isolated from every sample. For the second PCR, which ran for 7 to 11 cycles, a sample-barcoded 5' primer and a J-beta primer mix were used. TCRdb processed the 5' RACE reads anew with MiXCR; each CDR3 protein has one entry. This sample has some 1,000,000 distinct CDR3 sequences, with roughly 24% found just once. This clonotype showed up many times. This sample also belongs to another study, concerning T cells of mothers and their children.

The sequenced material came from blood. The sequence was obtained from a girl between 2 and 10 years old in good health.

The CDR3 loop is CATSDYTDTQYF. In DNA form, the CDR3 reads TGTGCCACCAGCGACTACACAGATACGCAGTATTTT. The chain couples TRBV15 to TRBJ2-3, with D perhaps TRBD2 (5 bases). Germline V gene lookup returns CDR1 LNHNV and CDR2 YYDKDF (reference sequence). The CDR3 runs 12 residues. V was pared by 5 bases and J by 2 bases, with 5 bases between.